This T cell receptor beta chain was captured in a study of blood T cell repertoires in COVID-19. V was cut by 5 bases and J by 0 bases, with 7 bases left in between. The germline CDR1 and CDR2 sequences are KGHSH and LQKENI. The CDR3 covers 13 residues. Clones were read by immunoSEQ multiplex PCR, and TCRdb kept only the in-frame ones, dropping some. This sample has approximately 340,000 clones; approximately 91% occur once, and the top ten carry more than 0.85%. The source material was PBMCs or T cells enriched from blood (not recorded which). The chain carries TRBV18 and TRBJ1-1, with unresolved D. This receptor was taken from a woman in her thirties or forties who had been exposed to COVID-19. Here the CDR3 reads CASSMGLNTEAFF. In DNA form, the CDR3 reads TGTGCCAGCTCAATGGGCCTGAACACTGAAGCTTTCTTT. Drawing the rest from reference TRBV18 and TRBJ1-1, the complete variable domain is NAGVMQNPRHLVRRRGQEARLRCSPMKGHSHVYWYRQLPEEGLKFMVYLQKENIIDESGMPKERFSAEFPKEGPSILRIQQVVRGDSAAYFCASSMGLNTEAFFGQGTRLTVV.